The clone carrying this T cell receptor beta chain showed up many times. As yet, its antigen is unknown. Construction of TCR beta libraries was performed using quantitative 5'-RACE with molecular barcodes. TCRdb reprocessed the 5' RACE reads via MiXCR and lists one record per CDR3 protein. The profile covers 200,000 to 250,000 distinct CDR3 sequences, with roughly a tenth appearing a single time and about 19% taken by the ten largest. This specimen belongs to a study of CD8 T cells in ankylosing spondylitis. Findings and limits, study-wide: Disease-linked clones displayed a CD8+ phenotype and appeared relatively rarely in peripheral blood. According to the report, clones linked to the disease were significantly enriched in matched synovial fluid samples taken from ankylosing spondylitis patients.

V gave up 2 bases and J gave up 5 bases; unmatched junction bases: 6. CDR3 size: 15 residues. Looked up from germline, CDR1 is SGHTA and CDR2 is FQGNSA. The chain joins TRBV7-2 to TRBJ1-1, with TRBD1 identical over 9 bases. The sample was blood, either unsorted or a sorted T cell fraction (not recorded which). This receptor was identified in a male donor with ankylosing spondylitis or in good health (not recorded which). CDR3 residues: CASSLSTGGETEAFF. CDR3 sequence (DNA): TGTGCCAGCAGCTTAAGTACAGGGGGCGAAACTGAAGCTTTCTTT.